This T cell receptor beta chain was sequenced for a study of CD8 T cells in ankylosing spondylitis. Each TCR beta library was made by quantitative 5'-RACE that incorporated molecular barcodes. TCRdb redid the calling of the 5' RACE reads with MiXCR, one entry per CDR3 protein. In the table there are hundreds of thousands of distinct CDR3 sequences, roughly a tenth of which are singletons. Study results and caveats: Past studies reported some motif variants in reactive arthritis synovial fluid and blood. Among TCR beta sequences, a motif of fewer than 10 highly homologous variants appeared characteristic of ankylosing spondylitis blood. Relatively scarce in peripheral blood, disease-linked clones were CD8+.

The CDR3 consists of 13 residues. V lost 2 bases and J lost 8, with 12 bases in between. In this sample, this clonotype turned up a few times. No antigen is known for it. The sequencing sample was made of blood, either unsorted or a sorted T cell fraction (not recorded which). This TCR came from a male donor with ankylosing spondylitis or in good health (not recorded which). This chain links TRBV12-3 or TRBV12-4 with TRBJ1-1, with D perhaps TRBD1 (5 bases). The CDR3 region is CASSLSGGWEAFF. CDR3 nucleotides: TGTGCCAGCAGTTTAAGCGGGGGTTGGGAAGCTTTCTTT.